Listed here are 16 T cell receptor beta chains from one sample, sequenced in a study of blood T cell repertoires in COVID-19. Some clones are missing from TCRdb's copy, which holds only in-frame ones; the method was immunoSEQ multiplex PCR. The sample lists about 110,000 clones, about 85% occurring once. The sample taken for sequencing was peripheral blood. The origin of the receptors is a human donor in a cohort sampled during active COVID-19.

DNA for the CDR3: TGCGCCAGCAGCATCAACACAGGGAGCTCCTACGAGCAGTACTTC. Amino acids: CASSINTGSSYEQYF. The gene calls are TRBV5-1 and TRBJ2-7, with D maybe TRBD1 (6 bases). The CDR3 has 15 amino acids. Germline V gives CDR1 SGHRS, CDR2 YFSETQ. V was cut by 4 bases and J by 0 bases, with 14 bases left in between.

The chain links TRBV11-2 to TRBJ2-7, with a weak D call TRBD1 (6 bases). Germline V gene data show CDR1 as SGHAT and CDR2 as FQNNGV. This CDR3 is 14 amino acids long. The V end lost 1 base, the J end lost 5 bases, and 12 bases lay between the germline ends. CDR3 sequence (DNA): TGTGCCAGCAGCTTAGGAGGGGGTGAGGACGAGCAGTACTTC. Amino acid sequence: CASSLGGGEDEQYF.

The V gene is TRBV7-2, the J gene TRBJ1-1; perhaps TRBD1 as D (5 bases). The length of the CDR3 is 15 residues. Trimming shortened V by 5 bases and J by 4 bases, and 17 bases separated the two germline ends. Germline-derived CDR1 and CDR2 are SGHTA and FQGNSA. The CDR3: CASSQDRGSITEAFF. The CDR3, as DNA: TGTGCCAGCAGCCAGGACCGGGGGAGCATCACTGAAGCTTTCTTT.

The J gene is TRBJ2-7, the V gene TRBV6-5; TRBD2 aligns across 8 bases. V shed 6 bases and J 3 bases; nucleotides not matched to a gene: 7. Germline V gives CDR1 MNHEY, CDR2 SVGAGI. CDR3 size: 14 residues. DNA of the CDR3: TGTGCCAGCAGGAGTAGCGGGACTTACTACGAGCAGTACTTC. Translation: CASRSSGTYYEQYF.

This clone has just one count. The chain recombines TRBV5-1 with TRBJ2-2, with 11 bases matching TRBD2. The J segment lost 8 bases and the V segment lost 3 bases, leaving 12 bases of the junction unmatched. Germline assignment: CDR1 SGHRS and CDR2 YFSETQ. This CDR3 has 17 amino acids. CDR3 coding DNA: TGCGCCAGCAGCTCTCTAACTAGCGGGGGCCGATATGGGGAGCTGTTTTTT. Its protein product is CASSSLTSGGRYGELFF.

This clone was seen more than once but under ten times. The chain uses TRBV11-2 and TRBJ1-2; TRBD1 aligns across 7 bases. The CDR3 extends over 12 amino acids. With 5 bases clipped from V and 6 bases from J, the junction kept 3 bases outside the gene matches. Germline loops: CDR1 SGHAT, CDR2 FQNNGV. CDR3 amino acids: CASSPRGDGYTF. The CDR3 nucleotides are TGTGCCAGCAGCCCCAGGGGGGATGGCTACACCTTC. Complete variable domain (other parts from reference TRBV11-2 and TRBJ1-2): EAGVAQSPRYKIIEKRQSVAFWCNPISGHATLYWYQQILGQGPKLLIQFQNNGVVDDSQLPKDRFSAERLKGVDSTLKIQPAKLEDSAVYLCASSPRGDGYTFGSGTRLTVV.

The chain couples TRBV27 to TRBJ1-1; D unresolved. V lost 2 bases to trimming and J lost 2 bases, with 9 bases between them. CDR1 is MNHEY, CDR2 SMNVEV, per germline (reference sequence). This CDR3 spans 14 amino acids. The CDR3 reads CASSLRHFNTEAFF. The CDR3 DNA reads as TGTGCCAGCAGTTTACGACACTTTAACACTGAAGCTTTCTTT.

This sequence joins TRBV4-1 and TRBJ2-4; no reliable D call. The CDR3 runs to 16 residues. CDR1 is MGHRA, CDR2 YSYEKL, per germline. V lost 0 bases and J lost 2, with 11 bases in between. The CDR3, as DNA: TGCGCCAGCAGCCAAGAGGCCCCTAGTTCCAAAAACATTCAGTACTTC. Translated, it gives CASSQEAPSSKNIQYF.

This chain links TRBV12-3 or TRBV12-4 with TRBJ1-1; the D gene is possibly TRBD1 (6 bases). The CDR3 has 13 amino acids. Between the trimmed V and J ends, which lost 7 bases and 2 bases, there was a span of 11 bases. The DNA for the CDR3 is TGTGCCAGCACCGGCGGGGGCAACACTGAAGCTTTCTTT. Translated: CASTGGGNTEAFF.

The chain couples TRBV6-6 to TRBJ2-2; 11 bases agree with TRBD1. Germline-derived CDR1 and CDR2 are MNHNY and SVGAGI (reference sequence). CDR3 length: 16 amino acids. Trimming cost V 3 bases and J 5 bases; bases outside gene matches: 5. The CDR3 DNA sequence: TGTGCCAGCAGTTATCTGGGACAGGGGGAAACCGGGGAGCTGTTTTTT. It translates to CASSYLGQGETGELFF.

The rearrangement uses TRBV28 and TRBJ2-1, with 8 bases identical to TRBD1. Trimming removed 2 bases from V and 7 bases from J; junction bases left unmatched: 4. Germline-derived CDR1 and CDR2 are MDHEN and SYDVKM. The CDR3 extends over 14 amino acids. The CDR3 spells CASSLGTGGNEQFF. CDR3 bases: TGTGCCAGCAGTTTAGGAACAGGGGGGAATGAGCAGTTCTTC.

This chain connects TRBV4-1 to TRBJ1-6; unclear D gene. The length of the CDR3 is 15 residues. Germline V gene data show CDR1 as MGHRA and CDR2 as YSYEKL. Deletions cut 2 bases from V and 7 bases from J, with 12 bases between. The DNA for the CDR3 is TGCGCCAGCAGCCAAAAGCAGACGGGAAATTCACCCCTCCACTTT. Translated: CASSQKQTGNSPLHF.

The chain carries TRBV25-1 and TRBJ1-4, with D hard to call. The germline gives CDR1 MGHDK, CDR2 SYGVNS. This CDR3 region has 11 residues. Trimming left V 5 bases short and J 8 bases short, with 6 bases between. The CDR3 DNA reads TGTGCCAGCAGTCTTTTAGAAAAACTGTTTTTT. It translates to CASSLLEKLFF.

As to this clone: The same CDR3 arises from other DNA sequences in this sample as well. The V gene is TRBV4-3, the J gene TRBJ1-4; D might be TRBD1 (6 bases). Trimming stripped 0 bases from V and 8 bases from J, with 16 bases between. Germline V gene sequence: CDR1 LGHNA, CDR2 YSLEER. The CDR3 is 16 amino acids. The DNA of the CDR3 is TGCGCCAGCAGCCAAGATTCGGGGGGCGTTGGAGAAAAACTGTTTTTT. This encodes CASSQDSGGVGEKLFF.

The rearrangement links TRBV15 to TRBJ2-1; 9 bases agree with TRBD1. V lost 4 bases and J lost 5; bases outside the gene matches: 6. The germline CDR1 and CDR2 sequences are LNHNV and YYDKDF (reference sequence). The CDR3 totals 15 residues. The CDR3 reads CATSIGDRADNEQFF. In nucleotides, the CDR3 is TGTGCCACCAGCATAGGGGACAGGGCTGACAATGAGCAGTTCTTC.

V and J are TRBV6-2 or TRBV6-3 and TRBJ2-7, with TRBD2 as a possible D gene (7 bases). The V end lost 6 bases, the J end lost 2 bases, and 23 bases lay between the germline ends. Germline assignment: CDR1 MNHEY and CDR2 SVGEGT. This CDR3 is built from 17 residues. CDR3 residues: CASSSVGGAHPPYEQYF. Here the CDR3 DNA reads TGTGCCAGCAGCTCCGTAGGGGGGGCCCACCCCCCCTACGAGCAGTACTTC.